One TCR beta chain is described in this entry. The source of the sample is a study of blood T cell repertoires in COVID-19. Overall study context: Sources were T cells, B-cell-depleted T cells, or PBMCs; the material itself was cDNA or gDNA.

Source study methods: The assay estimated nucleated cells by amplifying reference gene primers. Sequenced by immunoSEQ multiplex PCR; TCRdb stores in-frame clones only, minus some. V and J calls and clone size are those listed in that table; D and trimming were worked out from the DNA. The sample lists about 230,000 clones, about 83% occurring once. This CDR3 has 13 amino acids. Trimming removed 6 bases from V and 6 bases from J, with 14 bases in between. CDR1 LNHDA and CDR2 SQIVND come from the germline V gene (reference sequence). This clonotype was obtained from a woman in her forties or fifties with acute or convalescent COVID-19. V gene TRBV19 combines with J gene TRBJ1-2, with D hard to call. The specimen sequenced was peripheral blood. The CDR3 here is CASRPDGEDGYTF. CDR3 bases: TGTGCCAGTAGACCGGACGGGGAGGATGGCTACACCTTC.